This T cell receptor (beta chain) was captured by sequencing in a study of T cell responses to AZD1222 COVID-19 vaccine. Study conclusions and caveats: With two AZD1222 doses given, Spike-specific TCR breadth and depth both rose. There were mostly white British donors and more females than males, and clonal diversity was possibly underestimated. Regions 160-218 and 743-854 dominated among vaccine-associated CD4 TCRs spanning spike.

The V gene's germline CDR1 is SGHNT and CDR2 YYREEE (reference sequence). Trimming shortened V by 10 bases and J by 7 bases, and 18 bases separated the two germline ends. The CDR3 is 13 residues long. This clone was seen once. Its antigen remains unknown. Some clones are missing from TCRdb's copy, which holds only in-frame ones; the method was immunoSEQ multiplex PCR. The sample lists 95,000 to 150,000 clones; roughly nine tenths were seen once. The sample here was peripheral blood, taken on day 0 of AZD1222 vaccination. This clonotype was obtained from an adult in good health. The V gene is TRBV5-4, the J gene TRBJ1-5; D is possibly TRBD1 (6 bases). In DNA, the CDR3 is TGTGCCGGACCGGCCAAGGGGGGACAGCCCCAGCATTTT. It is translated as CAGPAKGGQPQHF. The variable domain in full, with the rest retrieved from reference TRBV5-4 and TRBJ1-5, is ETGVTQSPTHLIKTRGQQVTLRCSSQSGHNTVSWYQQALGQGPQFIFQYYREEENGRGNFPPRFSGLQFPNYSSELNVNALELDDSALYLCAGPAKGGQPQHFGDGTRLSIL.